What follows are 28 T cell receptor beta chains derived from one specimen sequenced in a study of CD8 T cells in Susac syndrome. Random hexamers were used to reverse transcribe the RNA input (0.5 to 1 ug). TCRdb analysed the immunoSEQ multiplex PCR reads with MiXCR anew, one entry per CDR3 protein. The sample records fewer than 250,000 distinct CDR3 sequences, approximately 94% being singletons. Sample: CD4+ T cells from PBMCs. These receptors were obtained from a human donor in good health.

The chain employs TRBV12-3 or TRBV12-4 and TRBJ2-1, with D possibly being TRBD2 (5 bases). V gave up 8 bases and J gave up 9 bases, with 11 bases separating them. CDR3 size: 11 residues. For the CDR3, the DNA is TGTGCCAGCGGCCTGGGGAGTGAGCAGTTCTTC. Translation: CASGLGSEQFF.

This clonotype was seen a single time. CDR3 protein: CASSQEGGVAGGRDEQFF. CDR3 nucleotide sequence: TGTGCCAGCAGCCAAGAAGGAGGGGTAGCGGGGGGGCGGGATGAGCAGTTCTTC. The V and J genes are TRBV4-2 and TRBJ2-1, with 11 bases aligning to TRBD2. CDR1 is LGHNA and CDR2 is YNFKEQ in the germline V gene. J gave up 8 bases and V 0 bases, and 12 bases lay outside the gene matches. The CDR3 length is 18 residues.

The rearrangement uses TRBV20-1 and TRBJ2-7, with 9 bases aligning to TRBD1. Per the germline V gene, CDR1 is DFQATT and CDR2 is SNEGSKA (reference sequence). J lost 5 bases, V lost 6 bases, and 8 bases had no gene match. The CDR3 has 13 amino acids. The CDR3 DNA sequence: TGCAGTGCCGCGGGACAGGGAGCCCACGAGCAGTACTTC. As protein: CSAAGQGAHEQYF.

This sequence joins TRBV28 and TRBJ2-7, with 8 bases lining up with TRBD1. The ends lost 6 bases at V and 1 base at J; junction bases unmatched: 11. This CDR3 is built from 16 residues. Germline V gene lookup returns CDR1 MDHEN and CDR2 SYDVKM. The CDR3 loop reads CASSPQGAQRSYEQYF. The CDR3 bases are TGTGCCAGCAGCCCCCAGGGGGCTCAGCGTTCCTACGAGCAGTACTTC.

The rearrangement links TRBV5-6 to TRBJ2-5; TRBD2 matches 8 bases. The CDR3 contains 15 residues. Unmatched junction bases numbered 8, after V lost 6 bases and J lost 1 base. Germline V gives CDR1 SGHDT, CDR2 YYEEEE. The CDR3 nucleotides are TGTGCCAGCACCCGCCCGGGGGGGGTCCAAGAGACCCAGTACTTC. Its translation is CASTRPGGVQETQYF. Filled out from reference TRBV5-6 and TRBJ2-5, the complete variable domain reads DAGVTQSPTHLIKTRGQQVTLRCSPKSGHDTVSWYQQALGQGPQFIFQYYEEEERQRGNFPDRFSGHQFPNYSSELNVNALLLGDSALYLCASTRPGGVQETQYFGPGTRLLVL.

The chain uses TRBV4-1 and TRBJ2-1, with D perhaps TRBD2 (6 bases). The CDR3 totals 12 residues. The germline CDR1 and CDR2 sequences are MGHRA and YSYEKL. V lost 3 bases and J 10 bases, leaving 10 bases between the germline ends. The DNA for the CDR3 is TGCGCCAGCAGCCACGGGGGAGTCGAGCAGTTCTTC. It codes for CASSHGGVEQFF.

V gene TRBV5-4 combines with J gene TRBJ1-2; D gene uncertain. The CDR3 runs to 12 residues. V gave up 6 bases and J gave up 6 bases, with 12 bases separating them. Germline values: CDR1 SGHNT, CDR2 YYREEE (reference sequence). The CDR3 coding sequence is TGTGCCAGCACCCGATGGTCAGATGGCTACACCTTC. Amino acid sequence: CASTRWSDGYTF.

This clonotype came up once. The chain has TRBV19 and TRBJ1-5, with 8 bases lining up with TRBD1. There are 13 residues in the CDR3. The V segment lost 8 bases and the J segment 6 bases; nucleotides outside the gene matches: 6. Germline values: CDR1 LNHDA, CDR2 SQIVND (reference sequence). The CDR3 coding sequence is TGTGCCAGTTCGGACAGGGCGGTTCAGCCCCAGCATTTT. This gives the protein CASSDRAVQPQHF.

The CDR3 nucleotides are TGTGCCAGCAGCTTAGTTAACAGATTCACAGATACGCAGTATTTT. Translating gives CASSLVNRFTDTQYF. The rearrangement joins TRBV5-4 to TRBJ2-3; D remains unclear. From germline, CDR1 is SGHNT and CDR2 YYREEE (reference sequence). Between the trimmed V and J ends, which lost 2 bases and 2 bases, there was a span of 12 bases. The CDR3 spans 15 residues.

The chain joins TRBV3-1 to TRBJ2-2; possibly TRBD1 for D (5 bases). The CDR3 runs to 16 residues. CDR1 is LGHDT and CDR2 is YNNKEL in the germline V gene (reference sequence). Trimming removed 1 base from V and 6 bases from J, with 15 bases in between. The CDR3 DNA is TGTGCCAGCAGCCAAGCCAACTCAAGGGGTGCCGGGGAGCTGTTTTTT. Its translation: CASSQANSRGAGELFF.

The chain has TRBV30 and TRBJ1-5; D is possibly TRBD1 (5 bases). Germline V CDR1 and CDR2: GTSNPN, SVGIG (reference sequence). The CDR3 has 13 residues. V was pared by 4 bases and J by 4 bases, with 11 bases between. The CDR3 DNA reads TGTGCCTGGAATTCGGCAGGGAATCAGCCCCAGCATTTT. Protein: CAWNSAGNQPQHF.

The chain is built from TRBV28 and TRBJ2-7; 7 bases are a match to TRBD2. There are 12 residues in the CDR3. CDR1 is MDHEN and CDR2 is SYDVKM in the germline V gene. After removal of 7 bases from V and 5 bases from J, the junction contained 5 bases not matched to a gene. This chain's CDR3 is CASIGRGDEQYF. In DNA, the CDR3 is TGTGCCAGCATTGGGAGGGGCGACGAGCAGTACTTC.

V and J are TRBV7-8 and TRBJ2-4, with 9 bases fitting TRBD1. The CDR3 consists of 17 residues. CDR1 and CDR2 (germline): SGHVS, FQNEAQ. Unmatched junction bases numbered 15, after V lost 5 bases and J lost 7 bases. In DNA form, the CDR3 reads TGTGCCAGCAGCCATACAACAGGGGGCGCTGGGTTGAACATTCAGTACTTC. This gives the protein CASSHTTGGAGLNIQYF.

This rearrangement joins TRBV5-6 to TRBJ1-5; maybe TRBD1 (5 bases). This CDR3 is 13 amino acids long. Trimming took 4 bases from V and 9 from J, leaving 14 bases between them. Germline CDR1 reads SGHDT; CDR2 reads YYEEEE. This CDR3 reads CASSGGPLGPQHF. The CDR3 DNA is TGTGCCAGCAGCGGGGGACCGCTGGGGCCCCAGCATTTT.

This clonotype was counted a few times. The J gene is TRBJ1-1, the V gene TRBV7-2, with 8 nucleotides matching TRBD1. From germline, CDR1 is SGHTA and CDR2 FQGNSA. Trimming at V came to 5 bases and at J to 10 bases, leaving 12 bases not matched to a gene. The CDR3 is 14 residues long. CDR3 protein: CASSDRQGRRSAFF. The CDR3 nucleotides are TGTGCCAGCAGCGATCGACAGGGGCGGAGATCAGCTTTCTTT. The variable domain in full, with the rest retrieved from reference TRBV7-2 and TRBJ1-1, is GAGVSQSPSNKVTEKGKDVELRCDPISGHTALYWYRQSLGQGLEFLIYFQGNSAPDKSGLPSDRFSAERTGGSVSTLTIQRTQQEDSAVYLCASSDRQGRRSAFFGQGTRLTVV.

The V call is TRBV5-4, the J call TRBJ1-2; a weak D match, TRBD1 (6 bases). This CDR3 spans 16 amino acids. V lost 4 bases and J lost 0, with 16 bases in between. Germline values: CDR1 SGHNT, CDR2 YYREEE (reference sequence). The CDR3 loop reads CASSRIGGQANYGYTF. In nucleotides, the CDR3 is TGTGCCAGCAGCCGCATCGGGGGACAAGCTAACTATGGCTACACCTTC.

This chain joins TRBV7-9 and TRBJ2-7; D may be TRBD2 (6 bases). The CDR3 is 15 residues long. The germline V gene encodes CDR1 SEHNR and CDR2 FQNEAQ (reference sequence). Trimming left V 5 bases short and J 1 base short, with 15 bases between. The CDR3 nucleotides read TGTGCCAGCAGCACACCGGGGACTTTGTCCTACGAGCAGTACTTC. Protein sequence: CASSTPGTLSYEQYF.

Here the CDR3 reads CSAMSGGNQPQHF. CDR3 in DNA: TGCAGTGCTATGTCTGGAGGCAATCAGCCCCAGCATTTT. V gene TRBV20-1 combines with J gene TRBJ1-5; no clear D gene. This CDR3 spans 13 amino acids. Between the trimmed V and J ends, which lost 4 bases and 2 bases, there was a span of 9 bases. Germline CDR1 and CDR2: DFQATT and SNEGSKA (reference sequence).

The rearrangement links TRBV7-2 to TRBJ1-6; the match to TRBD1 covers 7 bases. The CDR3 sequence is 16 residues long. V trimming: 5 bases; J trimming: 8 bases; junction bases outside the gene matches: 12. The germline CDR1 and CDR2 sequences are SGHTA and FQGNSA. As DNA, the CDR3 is TGTGCCAGCAGCCGAAAGGGGGCCGTATCAGATTCACCCCTCCACTTT. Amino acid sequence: CASSRKGAVSDSPLHF.

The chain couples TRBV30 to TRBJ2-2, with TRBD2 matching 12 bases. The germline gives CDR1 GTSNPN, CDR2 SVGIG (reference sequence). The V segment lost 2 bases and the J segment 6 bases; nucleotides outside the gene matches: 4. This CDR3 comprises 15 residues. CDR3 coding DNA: TGTGCCTGGAGTCGGCCTAGCGGGGGGGCCGGGGAGCTGTTTTTT. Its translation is CAWSRPSGGAGELFF.

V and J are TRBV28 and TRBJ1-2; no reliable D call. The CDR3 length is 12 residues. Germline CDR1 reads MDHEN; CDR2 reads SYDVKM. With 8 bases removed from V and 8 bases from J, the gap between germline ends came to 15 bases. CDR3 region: CASHESASGYTF. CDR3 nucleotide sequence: TGTGCCAGCCACGAGTCGGCTAGCGGCTACACCTTC.

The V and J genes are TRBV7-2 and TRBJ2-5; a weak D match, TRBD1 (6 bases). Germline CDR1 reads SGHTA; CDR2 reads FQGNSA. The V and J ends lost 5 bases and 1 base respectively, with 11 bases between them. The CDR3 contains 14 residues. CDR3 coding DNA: TGTGCCAGCAGCCCGGACAGCCTCCAAGAGACCCAGTACTTC. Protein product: CASSPDSLQETQYF. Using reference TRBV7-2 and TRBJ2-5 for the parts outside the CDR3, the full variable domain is GAGVSQSPSNKVTEKGKDVELRCDPISGHTALYWYRQSLGQGLEFLIYFQGNSAPDKSGLPSDRFSAERTGGSVSTLTIQRTQQEDSAVYLCASSPDSLQETQYFGPGTRLLVL.

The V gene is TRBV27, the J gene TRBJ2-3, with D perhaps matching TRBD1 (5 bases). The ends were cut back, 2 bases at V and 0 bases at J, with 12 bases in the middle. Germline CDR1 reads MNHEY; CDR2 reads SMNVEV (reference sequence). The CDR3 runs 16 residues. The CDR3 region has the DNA TGTGCCAGCAGTTTAAGAAGGGGTGGTAGCACAGATACGCAGTATTTT. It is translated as CASSLRRGGSTDTQYF.

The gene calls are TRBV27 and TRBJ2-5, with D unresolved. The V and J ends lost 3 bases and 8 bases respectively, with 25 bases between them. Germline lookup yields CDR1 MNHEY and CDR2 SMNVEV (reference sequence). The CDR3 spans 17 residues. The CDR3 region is CASSFAHSGKGWRTQYF. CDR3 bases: TGTGCCAGCAGTTTTGCCCACAGTGGGAAAGGGTGGAGAACCCAGTACTTC.

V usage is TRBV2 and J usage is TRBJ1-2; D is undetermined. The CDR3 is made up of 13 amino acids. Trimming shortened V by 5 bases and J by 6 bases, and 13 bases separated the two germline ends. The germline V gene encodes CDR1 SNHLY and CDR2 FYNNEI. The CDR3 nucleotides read TGTGCCAGCAGTACCCGGACGGCTCATGGCTACACCTTC. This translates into CASSTRTAHGYTF. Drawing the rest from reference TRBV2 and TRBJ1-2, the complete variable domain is EPEVTQTPSHQVTQMGQEVILRCVPISNHLYFYWYRQILGQKVEFLVSFYNNEISEKSEIFDDQFSVERPDGSNFTLKIRSTKLEDSAMYFCASSTRTAHGYTFGSGTRLTVV.

The CDR3: CASRPKVLFINTEAFF. CDR3 DNA: TGTGCCAGCAGGCCAAAGGTCCTATTTATAAACACTGAAGCTTTCTTT. The rearrangement joins TRBV28 to TRBJ1-1; D unresolved. V lost 6 bases, J lost 2 bases, and 19 bases lay in between. This CDR3 comprises 16 residues. In germline, CDR1 is MDHEN, CDR2 SYDVKM.

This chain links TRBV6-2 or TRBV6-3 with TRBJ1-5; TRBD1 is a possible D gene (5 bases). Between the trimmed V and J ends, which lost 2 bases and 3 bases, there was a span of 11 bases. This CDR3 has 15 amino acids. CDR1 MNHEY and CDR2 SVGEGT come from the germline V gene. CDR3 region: CASSYDPGLNQPQHF. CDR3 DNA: TGTGCCAGCAGTTACGACCCAGGGCTCAATCAGCCCCAGCATTTT.

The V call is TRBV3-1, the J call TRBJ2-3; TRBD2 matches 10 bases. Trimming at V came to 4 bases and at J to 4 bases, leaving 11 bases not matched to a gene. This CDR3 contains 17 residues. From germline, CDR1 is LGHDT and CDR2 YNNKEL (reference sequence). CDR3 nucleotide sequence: TGTGCCAGCAGCCCCTATATTAGCGGGGGGATGCCAGATACGCAGTATTTT. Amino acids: CASSPYISGGMPDTQYF.